The entry below describes one TCR beta chain. Its antigen is currently unknown. Both 60 Vbeta primers and 13 Jbeta primers went into the PCR. Data came from immunoSEQ multiplex PCR; TCRdb stores just in-frame clones and leaves some out. The table lists 120,000 or so clones, roughly 78% of them singletons. The entry originates in a study of cytomegalovirus exposure and HLA in healthy donors. Study conclusions and caveats: Upon later analysis, HLA-associated TCR beta chains proved more clonally expanded than other, equally common chains. In an earlier analysis, in some 600 donors, most V segments appeared productive either ~90% or ~30% of the time.

This CDR3 region has 14 residues. Germline V gene sequence: CDR1 SGHNT, CDR2 YYREEE (reference sequence). After removal of 3 bases from V and 4 bases from J, the junction contained 5 bases not matched to a gene. This sequence was found in a woman aged 40 to 50 in good health and CMV-seronegative. The sample taken for sequencing was PBMCs. This chain links TRBV5-4 with TRBJ2-7; 9 bases agree with TRBD2. CDR3 protein: CASSYSGRGYEQYF. CDR3 DNA sequence: TGTGCCAGCAGCTATAGCGGGAGAGGTTACGAGCAGTACTTC.